What follows describes a single T cell receptor (beta chain). The method was immunoSEQ multiplex PCR; TCRdb's version includes in-frame clones alone and lacks a portion of them. Among around 340,000 clones listed, about 86% were seen once. This sample was included in a study of blood T cell repertoires in COVID-19. Looked up from germline, CDR1 is LNHDA and CDR2 is SQIVND (reference sequence). V was pared by 6 bases and J by 0 bases, with 8 bases between. The CDR3 is 14 residues long. The clonotype comes from a woman in her forties with acute COVID-19. The material sequenced was PBMCs or T cells enriched from blood (not recorded which). This chain joins TRBV19 and TRBJ2-2; D is unresolved. The CDR3 region has the DNA TGTGCCAGTAGCCTCCTAGCGAACACCGGGGAGCTGTTTTTT. Protein product: CASSLLANTGELFF.